This is a list of T cell receptor beta chains from one sample in a study of cytomegalovirus exposure and HLA in healthy donors. Measured with immunoSEQ multiplex PCR; TCRdb has only the in-frame clones, and not every one. The table includes over 200,000 clones, about 91% detected once. The sequencing input was PBMCs. The receptors come from a woman younger than 30 in good health and CMV-seronegative. The CDR3 runs from the conserved cysteine through the conserved F or W. The D gene is left open where the match is weak. Clone size is shown for a subset of rows, as once, few, many or a class of expanded clone.

once,TRBJ2-1,-,TRBV15,TGTGCCACCAGCAGAGCCATCTCCTACAATGAGCAGTTCTTC,CATSRAISYNEQFF
-,TRBJ2-5,-,TRBV10-1,TGCGCCAGCAGTGAGACTCACCTCCGGGAGACCCAGTACTTC,CASSETHLRETQYF
-,TRBJ2-7,-,TRBV9,TGTGCCAGCAGCGTACGGGCGGGCGGGGCTAGCTCCTACGAGCAGTACTTC,CASSVRAGGASSYEQYF
-,TRBJ2-7,-,TRBV7-9,TGTGCCAGCAGCGACCGTCGAGGGGGCGAGCAGTACTTC,CASSDRRGGEQYF
-,TRBJ2-2,-,TRBV5-1,TGCGCCAGCAGCTCCCTGACCGGGGAGCTGTTTTTT,CASSSLTGELFF
-,TRBJ2-7,-,TRBV7-9,TGTGCCAGCAGCCCCCCGGTACATGGGCCCTCCTACGAGCAGTACTTC,CASSPPVHGPSYEQYF
-,TRBJ2-7,-,TRBV9,TGTGCCAGCAGCTCTACGGGTCACGAGCAGTACTTC,CASSSTGHEQYF
-,TRBJ2-7,-,TRBV28,TGTGCCAGCAGGATTACGGGGGCCTACGAGCAGTACTTC,CASRITGAYEQYF
-,TRBJ2-1,TRBD1,TRBV19,TGTGCCAGTAGTACGAACAGGGGTCCCTATGAGCAGTTCTTC,CASSTNRGPYEQFF
-,TRBJ2-1,-,TRBV11-2,TGTGCCAGCAGCTTCGGAGGCTCCTACAATGAGCAGTTCTTC,CASSFGGSYNEQFF
-,TRBJ1-1,-,TRBV19,TGTGCCAGTAGTATACGGGAACTGAGCACTGAAGCTTTCTTT,CASSIRELSTEAFF